This TCR beta chain derives from a study of T cell responses to AZD1222 COVID-19 vaccine. The data were produced by immunoSEQ multiplex PCR, yet TCRdb's version contains in-frame clones alone and is incomplete. Among about 130,000 clones, around 90% were seen once, and the ten largest hold roughly 1.1%. Comment on this clone: Its specificity is unknown.

CDR3 length equals 13 residues. V lost 0 bases and J lost 2, with 5 bases in between. Germline assignment: CDR1 SGHVS and CDR2 FQNEAQ. Broader study findings: Dominant at 160-218 and 743-854, vaccine-associated CD4 TCRs also spanned spike. Donors were chiefly white British, with a greater number of females, and clonal diversity was perhaps underestimated.

V usage is TRBV7-8 and J usage is TRBJ2-7; D ambiguous. Sequences were derived from peripheral blood, sampled 28 days after the second AZD1222 dose. The TCR comes from an adult who received the AZD1222 COVID-19 vaccine. The DNA for the CDR3 is TGTGCCAGCAGCTTAGCAACAGCCTACGAGCAGTACTTC. Translation gives CASSLATAYEQYF.